The rows below give T cell receptor beta chains drawn from one sample of a study of blood T cell repertoires in COVID-19. Method: immunoSEQ multiplex PCR; TCRdb's copy keeps in-frame clones and lacks some. The sample shows hundreds of thousands of clones, roughly 91% of them seen only once. Sequenced: PBMCs or T cells enriched from blood (not recorded which). Receptors originate from a man between 35 and 55 years old who had recovered from COVID-19. Both conserved end residues are part of each CDR3. Fields, in order: V gene, D gene, J gene, clone size, CDR3 DNA, CDR3 protein. The D gene is left open where the match is weak. Only some rows state a clone size, as once, few, many or a class for expanded clones.

V: TRBV7-3
D: TRBD2
J: TRBJ2-1
size: NA
DNA: TGTGCCAGCAGCTTAATGCCCAGCGGGGGGCTTTACAATGAGCAGTTCTTC
CDR3: CASSLMPSGGLYNEQFF

V: TRBV28
D: NA
J: TRBJ1-5
size: NA
DNA: TGTGCCAGCAGTTTGGGTGTGGGGACTAGTCAGCCCCAGCATTTT
CDR3: CASSLGVGTSQPQHF

V: TRBV6-5
D: NA
J: TRBJ1-1
size: NA
DNA: TGTGCCAGCAGTTACCGCGGGTCCATGAACACTGAAGCTTTCTTT
CDR3: CASSYRGSMNTEAFF

V: TRBV12-3/TRBV12-4
D: NA
J: TRBJ1-2
size: NA
DNA: TGTGCCAGCAGTTTATCACCGGGGGATGGCTACACCTTC
CDR3: CASSLSPGDGYTF

V: TRBV11-3
D: TRBD1
J: TRBJ1-2
size: NA
DNA: TGTGCCAGCAGCTTAGATCCGGGACAGGGGGCGCGCGGCTACACCTTC
CDR3: CASSLDPGQGARGYTF

V: TRBV2
D: TRBD1
J: TRBJ2-7
size: NA
DNA: TGTGCCAGCGAATTTGGGGACAGCTTCCGGCAGTACTTC
CDR3: CASEFGDSFRQYF

V: TRBV5-1
D: NA
J: TRBJ2-3
size: NA
DNA: TGCGCCAGCAGCTTAGGGGTACAGGATACGCAGTATTTT
CDR3: CASSLGVQDTQYF

V: TRBV6-6
D: TRBD1
J: TRBJ1-5
size: NA
DNA: TGTGCCAGCATACTGGACAGGGGAGCCGAGCCCCAGCATTTT
CDR3: CASILDRGAEPQHF

V: TRBV11-2
D: NA
J: TRBJ2-1
size: few
DNA: TGTGCCAGCAGCTTGGGACACCGAACCTACAATGAGCAGTTCTTC
CDR3: CASSLGHRTYNEQFF

V: TRBV6-5
D: TRBD1
J: TRBJ1-1
size: NA
DNA: TGTGCCAGCAGCCGCCGACAGGGGGGCACTGAAGCTTTCTTT
CDR3: CASSRRQGGTEAFF

V: TRBV19
D: NA
J: TRBJ1-1
size: once
DNA: TGTGCCAGTAGCATGGGTAGGGGGATCACTGAAGCTTTCTTT
CDR3: CASSMGRGITEAFF

V: TRBV19
D: TRBD1
J: TRBJ1-5
size: NA
DNA: TGTGCCAGTAGTCCATCGGACAGGGTCAATCAGCCCCAGCATTTT
CDR3: CASSPSDRVNQPQHF

V: TRBV28
D: NA
J: TRBJ1-2
size: NA
DNA: TGTGCCAGCAGTTTATACAGGGTAGGCTACACCTTC
CDR3: CASSLYRVGYTF

V: TRBV5-1
D: TRBD2
J: TRBJ2-7
size: NA
DNA: TGCGCCAGCAGCACTGGACTAGCGGGGTTCTCCTACGAGCAGTACTTC
CDR3: CASSTGLAGFSYEQYF

V: TRBV7-8
D: TRBD1
J: TRBJ2-3
size: NA
DNA: TGTGCCAGCAGCTTCATTAGACAGGGGGTTTTGACAGATACGCAGTATTTT
CDR3: CASSFIRQGVLTDTQYF

V: TRBV7-8
D: NA
J: TRBJ1-2
size: NA
DNA: TGTGCCAGCAGCCTATCAGACACCCCGCATGGCTACACCTTC
CDR3: CASSLSDTPHGYTF

V: TRBV6-6
D: TRBD1
J: TRBJ1-5
size: NA
DNA: TGTGCCAGCAGTTACGAGTGGGCAGGGGGTAATCAGCCCCAGCATTTT
CDR3: CASSYEWAGGNQPQHF

V: TRBV4-2
D: TRBD2
J: TRBJ2-7
size: NA
DNA: TGTGCCAGCAGCCAAGAGTCACAGGGGGGACTAGCGGGACTCGGGCAGTACTTC
CDR3: CASSQESQGGLAGLGQYF

V: TRBV30
D: NA
J: TRBJ2-5
size: NA
DNA: TGTGCCTGGAGTGGTGCAGTCGGAGTGAGCCAGTACTTC
CDR3: CAWSGAVGVSQYF

V: TRBV18
D: NA
J: TRBJ2-7
size: NA
DNA: TGTGCCAGCTCAGTCGAGTCCGAGCAGTACTTC
CDR3: CASSVESEQYF

V: TRBV6-2/TRBV6-3
D: TRBD2
J: TRBJ2-7
size: NA
DNA: TGTGCCAGCAGTCAAAGGACTAGCGGGAAATCGACATTCGAGCAGTACTTC
CDR3: CASSQRTSGKSTFEQYF

V: TRBV7-7
D: TRBD2
J: TRBJ2-1
size: NA
DNA: TGTGCCAGCAGCGACTTAGCGGGAGGGCCAGACAATGAGCAGTTCTTC
CDR3: CASSDLAGGPDNEQFF

V: TRBV19
D: TRBD1
J: TRBJ2-1
size: NA
DNA: TGTGCCAGTAGTATATATGGGGACAGAGTTTACAATGAGCAGTTCTTC
CDR3: CASSIYGDRVYNEQFF

V: TRBV6-5
D: NA
J: TRBJ1-6
size: NA
DNA: TGTGCCAGCAGTAGACAGGCAACCAATAATTCACCCCTCCACTTT
CDR3: CASSRQATNNSPLHF

V: TRBV30
D: NA
J: TRBJ1-5
size: NA
DNA: TGTGCCTGGAGTGTACTTAGCAATCAGCCCCAGCATTTT
CDR3: CAWSVLSNQPQHF

V: TRBV11-2
D: TRBD1
J: TRBJ1-2
size: NA
DNA: TGTGCCAGCAGAGCGGACAGGGGTCATGGCTACACCTTC
CDR3: CASRADRGHGYTF

V: TRBV18
D: TRBD2
J: TRBJ2-1
size: once
DNA: TGTGCCAGCTCACCACAGTTAGCGGGAGGGGTCAACAATGAGCAGTTCTTC
CDR3: CASSPQLAGGVNNEQFF

V: TRBV2
D: NA
J: TRBJ1-4
size: NA
DNA: TGTGCCAGCAGTCCCAGGGGCCCTAATGAAAAACTGTTTTTT
CDR3: CASSPRGPNEKLFF

V: TRBV6-6
D: NA
J: TRBJ2-1
size: NA
DNA: TGTGCCAGCTCTATACCTCTGGTGGTCGATGAGCAGTTCTTC
CDR3: CASSIPLVVDEQFF

V: TRBV10-1
D: TRBD2
J: TRBJ2-7
size: NA
DNA: TGCGCCAGCAGTGAGTCGATGCGGGAGGTTAGAGGGGCCTACGAGCAGTACTTC
CDR3: CASSESMREVRGAYEQYF

V: TRBV6-5
D: NA
J: TRBJ2-7
size: NA
DNA: TGTGCCAGCAGCGCCACCGGGAGCTACGAGCAGTACTTC
CDR3: CASSATGSYEQYF

V: TRBV19
D: TRBD1
J: TRBJ2-7
size: NA
DNA: TGTGCCAGTAGTATGGGGGACAGGGTCTACGAGCAGTACTTC
CDR3: CASSMGDRVYEQYF

V: TRBV19
D: TRBD2
J: TRBJ2-5
size: NA
DNA: TGTGCCAGTAGTACCCGCACGGCTAGCGGGGACGAGACCCAGTACTTC
CDR3: CASSTRTASGDETQYF

V: TRBV10-3
D: NA
J: TRBJ1-2
size: NA
DNA: TGTGCCATCACCATGACACATAACTATGGCTACACCTTC
CDR3: CAITMTHNYGYTF

V: TRBV5-1
D: NA
J: TRBJ2-2
size: NA
DNA: TGCGCCAGCAGTATTGACACTTCGAACACCGGGGAGCTGTTTTTT
CDR3: CASSIDTSNTGELFF

V: TRBV4-1
D: NA
J: TRBJ2-7
size: NA
DNA: TGCGCCAGCAGCCAAGATCAGGTTTTACCCGGCTACGAGCAGTACTTC
CDR3: CASSQDQVLPGYEQYF

V: TRBV7-9
D: NA
J: TRBJ2-1
size: NA
DNA: TGTGCCAGCAGCTTAGCGTTGATAGGGGGGGTGTACAATGAGCAGTTCTTC
CDR3: CASSLALIGGVYNEQFF

V: TRBV10-3
D: TRBD2
J: TRBJ2-6
size: NA
DNA: TGTGCCATCAGTGACCTCGGGGGGGCTGGGGCCAACGTCCTGACTTTC
CDR3: CAISDLGGAGANVLTF